This T cell receptor beta chain stems from a study of neoadjuvant anti-PD-1 for oral cavity cancer. Time point indicated: after neoadjuvant nivolumab, at surgical resection. Stage II-IVA oral cavity squamous cell carcinoma was new and untreated by systemic or radiation therapy. The patients had HPV-negative, locally advanced oral cavity squamous cell carcinoma. Measured with immunoSEQ multiplex PCR; TCRdb has only the in-frame clones, and not every one. The top ten hold around 3.2% of the sample, which has about 68,000 clones, 70% to 90% seen once. From germline, CDR1 is MNHEY and CDR2 SMNVEV (reference sequence). Trimming took 7 bases from V and 1 from J, leaving 10 bases between them. This CDR3 comprises 13 residues.

This receptor was obtained from a person aged 35-80 years with oral cavity squamous cell carcinoma. The sequences come from PBMCs, collected after nivolumab (anti-PD-1) treatment. The V gene is TRBV27, the J gene TRBJ2-5; D remains ambiguous. The DNA of the CDR3 is TGTGCCAGCACCACCGGGCCCCAAGAGACCCAGTACTTC. Amino acids: CASTTGPQETQYF.